The 3 T cell receptor beta chains below come from one sample, sequenced in a study of multiple sclerosis patients with progressive multifocal leukoencephalopathy. Data came from immunoSEQ multiplex PCR; TCRdb stores just in-frame clones and leaves some out. The sample carries fewer than 40,000 clones, roughly 87% recorded once. The time point was: time of PML onset. The sequences come from PBMCs, collected from a patient treated with natalizumab. These receptors were taken from a woman in her forties with progressive multifocal leukoencephalopathy.

The CDR3 spells CASRLIIAGGHDEQFF. In nucleotides, the CDR3 is TGTGCAAGTCGCTTAATAATAGCGGGGGGCCACGATGAGCAGTTCTTC. V gene TRBV12-2 combines with J gene TRBJ2-1; TRBD2 reflects the table's D call only, with no check against the DNA. TRBV12-2 is reported as a pseudogene. This CDR3 spans 16 amino acids.

The gene calls are TRBV6-1 and TRBJ1-2, with D possibly being TRBD1 (5 bases). The CDR3 length is 14 residues. Trimming took off 4 bases at V and 6 bases at J, with 15 bases between the two ends. CDR1 is MNHNS and CDR2 is SASEGT in the germline V gene. CDR3: CASSGQGGVDGYTF. The DNA of the CDR3 is TGTGCCAGCAGTGGCCAGGGCGGGGTTGATGGCTACACCTTC.

This chain joins TRBV2 and TRBJ2-1, with D possibly being TRBD1 (7 bases). CDR3 length: 16 residues. V shed 1 base and J shed 10 bases, with 20 bases lying between them. Per germline, CDR1 SNHLY and CDR2 FYNNEI. For the CDR3, the DNA is TGTGCCAGCAGTGAAGTGTCAGGGGGGACGGGACCAGAGCAGTTCTTC. Protein sequence: CASSEVSGGTGPEQFF.